What follows are 29 T cell receptor beta chains derived from one specimen sequenced in a study of T cells after yellow fever vaccination. TCRdb analysed the 5' RACE reads with MiXCR anew, one entry per CDR3 protein. The sample lists under 550,000 distinct CDR3 sequences, just over 20% seen once, with about a sixth in the top ten. Sequences were derived from PBMCs, sampled more than 20 days after the first yellow fever vaccination. The source of these receptors is a man aged 18 to 29 who received the YFV17D yellow fever vaccine.

CDR3 loop: CAGQRLPSYNEQFF. The DNA for the CDR3 is TGTGCCGGGCAGCGGCTCCCCTCCTACAATGAGCAGTTCTTC. V gene TRBV6-4 combines with J gene TRBJ2-1, with a possible D match to TRBD2 (5 bases). The CDR3 runs to 14 residues. Trimming removed 11 bases at V and 0 bases at J, with 14 bases between. CDR1 is MRHNA and CDR2 is SNTAGT in the germline V gene.

The chain combines TRBV20-1 with TRBJ2-6; tentatively, D is TRBD1 (6 bases). The germline V gene has CDR1 DFQATT and CDR2 SNEGSKA (reference sequence). The CDR3 runs 14 residues. The germline V and J ends were trimmed by 4 bases and 0 bases, with 7 bases remaining between them. This CDR3 reads CSAIRGSGANVLTF. The CDR3 DNA reads TGCAGTGCTATCAGGGGCTCTGGGGCCAACGTCCTGACTTTC.

The rearrangement joins TRBV13 to TRBJ1-2, with a tentative D call TRBD1 (5 bases). Germline CDR1 is PRHDT and CDR2 is FYEKMQ (reference sequence). Trimming stripped 7 bases from V and 4 bases from J, with 10 bases between. CDR3 length equals 12 residues. The CDR3 region is CASMGVRYGYTF. In DNA form, the CDR3 reads TGTGCCAGCATGGGGGTCCGCTATGGCTACACCTTC.

The chain carries TRBV6-5 and TRBJ1-1; D may be TRBD1 (6 bases). CDR3 size: 14 residues. Per germline, CDR1 MNHEY and CDR2 SVGAGI. Trimming took off 4 bases at V and 3 bases at J, with 12 bases between the two ends. The CDR3 here is CASSSNRVDTEAFF. In DNA, the CDR3 is TGTGCCAGCAGTTCCAACAGGGTGGACACTGAAGCTTTCTTT.

The chain is built from TRBV12-3 or TRBV12-4 and TRBJ2-3; 12 positions agree with TRBD2. CDR3 size: 16 residues. V dropped 6 bases and J dropped 2; count of bases not matched to a gene: 6. CDR3 sequence: CASSLLAGGFTDTQYF. The CDR3, as DNA: TGTGCCAGCAGCTTACTAGCGGGGGGATTCACAGATACGCAGTATTTT.

This clonotype showed up just a few times. The rearrangement joins TRBV30 to TRBJ2-7; D gene ambiguous. Trimming took off 4 bases at V and 0 bases at J, with 10 bases between the two ends. Germline CDR1 reads GTSNPN; CDR2 reads SVGIG (reference sequence). The CDR3 runs 13 residues. In DNA, the CDR3 is TGTGCCTGGACTCCGGCCCCCTCCTACGAGCAGTACTTC. Translated: CAWTPAPSYEQYF.

This clonotype was seen more than once but under ten times. This chain joins TRBV5-5 and TRBJ2-4; no firm D call. Between the trimmed V and J ends, which lost 3 bases and 1 base, there was a span of 14 bases. The CDR3 length is 16 residues. CDR1 SGHKS and CDR2 YYEKEE come from the germline V gene (reference sequence). The CDR3 sequence is CASSSPLRAAKNIQYF. CDR3 sequence (DNA): TGTGCCAGCAGCTCACCACTAAGGGCGGCCAAAAACATTCAGTACTTC. The variable domain in full, with the rest retrieved from reference TRBV5-5 and TRBJ2-4, is DAGVTQSPTHLIKTRGQQVTLRCSPISGHKSVSWYQQVLGQGPQFIFQYYEKEERGRGNFPDRFSARQFPNYSSELNVNALLLGDSALYLCASSSPLRAAKNIQYFGAGTRLSVL.

This clonotype was counted at least ten times. V usage is TRBV27 and J usage is TRBJ2-1, with TRBD2 matching over 10 bases. The CDR3 loop spans 14 amino acids. V gave up 5 bases and J gave up 8 bases; unmatched junction bases: 6. The germline V gene encodes CDR1 MNHEY and CDR2 SMNVEV (reference sequence). The CDR3 nucleotides are TGTGCCAGCAGTAGCCTAGCGGGGGTTTATGAGCAGTTCTTC. Translation gives CASSSLAGVYEQFF.

This clonotype was seen more than once but under ten times. This chain uses TRBV12-3 or TRBV12-4 with TRBJ2-2, with D possibly called TRBD1 or TRBD2 (5 bases each). Trimming removed 7 bases at V and 4 bases at J, with 19 bases between. CDR3 length equals 16 residues. CDR3 nucleotide sequence: TGTGCCAGCACACCAGTGGGGGTCCTTTCCACCGGGGAGCTGTTTTTT. It codes for CASTPVGVLSTGELFF.

In its sample, this clonotype was seen a few times. This chain uses TRBV6-5 with TRBJ2-5; no reliable D call. The CDR3 is 13 amino acids. In germline, CDR1 is MNHEY, CDR2 SVGAGI. V was shortened by 3 bases and J by 5 bases, with 10 bases between the two germline ends. The DNA of the CDR3 is TGTGCCAGCAGTTATGGCGGTCGGGAGACCCAGTACTTC. Residues: CASSYGGRETQYF.

The V call is TRBV5-1, the J call TRBJ1-4; a weak D match, TRBD1 (5 bases). Germline CDR1 is SGHRS and CDR2 is YFSETQ. CDR3 size: 14 residues. The V end lost 2 bases, the J end lost 2 bases, and 7 bases lay between the germline ends. CDR3 region: CASSFQGTNEKLFF. CDR3 bases: TGCGCCAGCAGCTTCCAGGGTACTAATGAAAAACTGTTTTTT.

The chain joins TRBV7-9 to TRBJ2-2; D gene ambiguous. This CDR3 is built from 15 residues. With 5 bases removed from V and 1 base from J, the gap between germline ends came to 11 bases. Germline CDR1 and CDR2: SEHNR and FQNEAQ (reference sequence). The CDR3 region is CASSPPGRNTGELFF. The CDR3 coding sequence is TGTGCCAGCAGCCCCCCCGGACGGAACACCGGGGAGCTGTTTTTT.

This rearrangement joins TRBV4-3 to TRBJ2-3, with no clear D. The V end was cut by 0 bases, the J end by 0 bases, with 7 bases between. Germline V gene lookup returns CDR1 LGHNA and CDR2 YSLEER. The CDR3 length is 15 residues. Written as DNA, the CDR3 is TGCGCCAGCAGCCAAGAGAGGTGGAGCACAGATACGCAGTATTTT. It translates to CASSQERWSTDTQYF.

This clonotype was seen a few times. V usage is TRBV25-1 and J usage is TRBJ1-1, with a possible D match to TRBD1 (6 bases). V was shortened by 3 bases and J by 11 bases, with 13 bases between the two germline ends. CDR1 and CDR2 (germline): MGHDK, SYGVNS. CDR3 length: 12 amino acids. DNA for the CDR3: TGTGCCAGCAGTGAGGTCAGGGGTCGGGCTTTCTTT. As protein: CASSEVRGRAFF.

This chain links TRBV20-1 with TRBJ2-5, with 9 bases that match TRBD2. The V and J ends lost 7 bases and 5 bases, in that order; junction bases with no gene match: 8. The CDR3 consists of 13 residues. Germline CDR1 and CDR2: DFQATT and SNEGSKA (reference sequence). As DNA, the CDR3 is TGCAGTGTCGGCGGGGGGGCCGATGAGACCCAGTACTTC. This codes for CSVGGGADETQYF.

This clonotype was counted between two and nine times. This CDR3 is CASSQDTRAQERAFF. Here the CDR3 DNA reads TGCGCCAGCAGCCAAGATACCAGAGCCCAGGAGAGAGCTTTCTTT. V is TRBV4-3 and J is TRBJ1-1; D not resolved. Trimming removed 0 bases from V and 10 bases from J, with 18 bases in between. Germline CDR1 is LGHNA and CDR2 is YSLEER. The CDR3 length is 15 residues.

This clonotype has a handful of counts. V is TRBV7-9 and J is TRBJ2-1, with 10 nucleotides matching TRBD2. After removal of 4 bases from V and 5 bases from J, the junction contained 2 bases not matched to a gene. Germline V gene sequence: CDR1 SEHNR, CDR2 FQNEAQ (reference sequence). This CDR3 has 14 residues. CDR3 in DNA: TGTGCCAGCAGCTCGGGACTAGCGAACAATGAGCAGTTCTTC. Residues: CASSSGLANNEQFF.

This chain joins TRBV6-2 or TRBV6-3 and TRBJ2-2; 7 bases line up with TRBD1. The V gene's germline CDR1 is MNHEY and CDR2 SVGEGT. The CDR3 sequence is 18 residues long. The V gene end was trimmed by 6 bases and the J gene end by 4 bases; junction bases not matched to a gene: 17. CDR3 DNA: TGTGCCAGCAGGCCCGACTCCATCACAGGGGACATCACCGGGGAGCTGTTTTTT. Its translation is CASRPDSITGDITGELFF.

V gene TRBV7-2 combines with J gene TRBJ2-7; the D is unclear. CDR1 is SGHTA and CDR2 is FQGNSA in the germline V gene. The CDR3 consists of 13 residues. V lost 3 bases to trimming and J lost 6 bases, with 12 bases between them. This chain's CDR3 is CASSFDTSTEQYV. The CDR3 DNA follows: TGTGCCAGCAGCTTCGACACGTCCACCGAGCAGTACGTC.

This clonotype has a handful of counts. This chain uses TRBV10-3 with TRBJ2-5; a possible D gene is TRBD2 (6 bases). The CDR3 is 13 amino acids. Germline CDR1 ENHRY, CDR2 SYGVKD. Between the trimmed V and J ends, which lost 6 bases and 0 bases, there was a span of 8 bases. In DNA, the CDR3 is TGTGCCATCAGCCGGGAGTACCAAGAGACCCAGTACTTC. It translates to CAISREYQETQYF.

DNA for the CDR3: TGCAGTGCTACAAGACAGGGGTACTCTGGAAACACCATATATTTT. This sequence encodes CSATRQGYSGNTIYF. J is TRBJ1-3 and V is TRBV20-1, with 8 nucleotides matching TRBD1. The CDR3 has 15 residues. The V segment lost 4 bases and the J segment 0 bases; nucleotides outside the gene matches: 5. Germline V gives CDR1 DFQATT, CDR2 SNEGSKA (reference sequence).

This rearrangement joins TRBV10-3 to TRBJ2-3; D gene unclear. CDR1 is ENHRY, CDR2 SYGVKD, per germline. V shed 4 bases and J shed 5 bases, with 4 bases lying between them. The CDR3 runs to 11 residues. CDR3 residues: CAISGGDTQYF. The CDR3 coding sequence is TGTGCCATCAGTGGGGGAGATACGCAGTATTTT.

This chain joins TRBV3-1 and TRBJ2-1, with no clear D. This CDR3 has 13 amino acids. V was shortened by 4 bases and J by 7 bases, with 11 bases between the two germline ends. The V gene's germline CDR1 is LGHDT and CDR2 YNNKEL (reference sequence). DNA of the CDR3: TGTGCCAGCAGCCTTGCTAGGGCGAATGAGCAGTTCTTC. Amino acid sequence: CASSLARANEQFF.

The chain recombines TRBV29-1 with TRBJ2-7; tentative D call: TRBD1 (5 bases). Trimming removed 4 bases at V and 6 bases at J, with 13 bases between. The CDR3 extends over 12 amino acids. Germline V gene data show CDR1 as SQVTM and CDR2 as ANQGSEA. The CDR3 nucleotides read TGCAGCGTTGGCAGGGTGGATTCCGAGCAGTACTTC. Translating gives CSVGRVDSEQYF.

In its sample, this clonotype was seen a few times. The rearrangement links TRBV5-1 to TRBJ1-2, with TRBD1 matching over 8 bases. The ends lost 0 bases at V and 6 bases at J; junction bases unmatched: 7. This CDR3 contains 15 residues. Per germline, CDR1 SGHRS and CDR2 YFSETQ. As DNA, the CDR3 is TGCGCCAGCAGCTTGGTGTGGACAGGGCTCAATGGCTACACCTTC. The encoded protein is CASSLVWTGLNGYTF.

The V gene is TRBV6-4, the J gene TRBJ2-3, with 10 bases that match TRBD1. Germline assignment: CDR1 MRHNA and CDR2 SNTAGT. CDR3 length: 15 amino acids. Trimming removed 3 bases from V and 2 bases from J; junction bases left unmatched: 2. CDR3 region: CASSEGTGDTDTQYF. In DNA, the CDR3 is TGTGCCAGCAGTGAAGGGACAGGGGACACAGATACGCAGTATTTT.

In this sample, this clonotype turned up many times. The CDR3 loop is CSVGGSNQPQHF. The CDR3, as DNA: TGCAGCGTGGGGGGGAGCAATCAGCCCCAGCATTTT. The chain carries TRBV29-1 and TRBJ1-5; TRBD1 might be the D (5 bases). The ends were cut back, 6 bases at V and 1 base at J, with 7 bases in the middle. Germline V lookup: CDR1 SQVTM, CDR2 ANQGSEA. This CDR3 comprises 12 residues. Full variable domain (rest looked up from reference TRBV29-1 and TRBJ1-5): SAVISQKPSRDICQRGTSLTIQCQVDSQVTMMFWYRQQPGQSLTLIATANQGSEATYESGFVIDKFPISRPNLTFSTLTVSNMSPEDSSIYLCSVGGSNQPQHFGDGTRLSIL.

This clonotype was observed a handful of times. The J gene is TRBJ2-2, the V gene TRBV24-1; a weak D match, TRBD1 (6 bases). Germline values: CDR1 KGHDR, CDR2 SFDVKD. Trimming removed 10 bases at V and 1 base at J, with 9 bases between. There are 13 residues in the CDR3. CDR3 region: CATEDRNTGELFF. For the CDR3, the DNA is TGTGCCACTGAGGACAGGAACACCGGGGAGCTGTTTTTT.

V is TRBV5-1 and J is TRBJ2-4; D not resolved. Trimming shortened V by 3 bases and J by 1 base, and 11 bases separated the two germline ends. Germline CDR1 is SGHRS and CDR2 is YFSETQ. This CDR3 has 15 amino acids. CDR3 coding DNA: TGCGCCAGCAGCTACGGTGATGGGGCCAAAAACATTCAGTACTTC. This sequence encodes CASSYGDGAKNIQYF.